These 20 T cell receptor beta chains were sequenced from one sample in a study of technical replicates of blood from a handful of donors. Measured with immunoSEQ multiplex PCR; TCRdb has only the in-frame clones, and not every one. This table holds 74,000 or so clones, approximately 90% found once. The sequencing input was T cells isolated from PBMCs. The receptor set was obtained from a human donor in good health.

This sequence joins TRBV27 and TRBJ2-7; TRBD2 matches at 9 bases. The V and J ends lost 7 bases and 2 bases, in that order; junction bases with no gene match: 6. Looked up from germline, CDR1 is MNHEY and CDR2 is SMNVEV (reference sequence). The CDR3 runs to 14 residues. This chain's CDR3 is CASTPSGATYEQYF. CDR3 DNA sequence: TGTGCCAGCACTCCTAGCGGGGCCACCTACGAGCAGTACTTC.

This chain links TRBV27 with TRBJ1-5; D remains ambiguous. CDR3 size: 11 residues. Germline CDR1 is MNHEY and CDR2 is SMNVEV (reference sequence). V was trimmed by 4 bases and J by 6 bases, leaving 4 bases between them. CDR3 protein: CASSYGQPQHF. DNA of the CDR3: TGTGCCAGCAGTTACGGTCAGCCCCAGCATTTT.

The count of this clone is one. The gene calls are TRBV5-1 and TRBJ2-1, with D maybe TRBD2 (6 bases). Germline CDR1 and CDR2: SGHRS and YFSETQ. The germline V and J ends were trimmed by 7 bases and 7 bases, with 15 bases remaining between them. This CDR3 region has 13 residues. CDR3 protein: CASGRLVGNEQFF. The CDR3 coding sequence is TGCGCCAGCGGCAGACTAGTGGGTAATGAGCAGTTCTTC.

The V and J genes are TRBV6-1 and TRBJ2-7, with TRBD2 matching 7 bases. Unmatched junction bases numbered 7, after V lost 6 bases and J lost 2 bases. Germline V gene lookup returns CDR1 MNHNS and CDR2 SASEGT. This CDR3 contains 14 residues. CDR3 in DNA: TGTGCCAGCAGGTTGGGGGGAGGGCCCTACGAGCAGTACTTC. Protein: CASRLGGGPYEQYF.

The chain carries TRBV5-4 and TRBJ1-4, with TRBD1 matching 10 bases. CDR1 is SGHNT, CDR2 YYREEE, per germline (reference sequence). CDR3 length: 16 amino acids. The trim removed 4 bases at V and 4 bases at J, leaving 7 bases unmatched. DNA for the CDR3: TGTGCCAGCAGCACAGACAGGGGGCAGGTTAATGAAAAACTGTTTTTT. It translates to CASSTDRGQVNEKLFF.

This CDR3 is CASSIGTGLYEQYF. CDR3 bases: TGTGCCAGTAGTATTGGGACAGGGTTATACGAGCAGTACTTC. V usage is TRBV19 and J usage is TRBJ2-7; TRBD1 agrees at 9 bases. This CDR3 has 14 residues. Germline V gene lookup returns CDR1 LNHDA and CDR2 SQIVND (reference sequence). The V segment lost 3 bases and the J segment 4 bases; nucleotides outside the gene matches: 4.

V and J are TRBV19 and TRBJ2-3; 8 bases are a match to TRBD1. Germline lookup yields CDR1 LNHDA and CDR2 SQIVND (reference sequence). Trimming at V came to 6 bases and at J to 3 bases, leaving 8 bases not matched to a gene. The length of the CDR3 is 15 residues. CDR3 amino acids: CASRTDRGLTDTQYF. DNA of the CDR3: TGTGCCAGTAGGACAGACAGGGGACTTACAGATACGCAGTATTTT.

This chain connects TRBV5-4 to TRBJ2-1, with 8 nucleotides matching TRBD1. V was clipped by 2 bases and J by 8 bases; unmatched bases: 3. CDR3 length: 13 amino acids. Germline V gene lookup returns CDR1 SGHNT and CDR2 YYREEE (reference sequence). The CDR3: CASSFQGAHEQFF. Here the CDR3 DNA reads TGTGCCAGCAGCTTTCAGGGGGCTCATGAGCAGTTCTTC.

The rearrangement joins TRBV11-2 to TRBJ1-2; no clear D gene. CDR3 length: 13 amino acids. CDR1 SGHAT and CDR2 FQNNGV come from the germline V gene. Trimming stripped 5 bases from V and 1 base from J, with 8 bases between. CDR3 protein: CASSPYSNYGYTF. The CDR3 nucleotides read TGTGCCAGCAGCCCGTACAGTAACTATGGCTACACCTTC.

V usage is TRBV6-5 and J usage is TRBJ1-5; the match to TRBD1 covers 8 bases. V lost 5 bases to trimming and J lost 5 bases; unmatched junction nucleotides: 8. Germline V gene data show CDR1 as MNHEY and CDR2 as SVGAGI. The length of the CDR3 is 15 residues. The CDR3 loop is CASSKRTGWDQPQHF. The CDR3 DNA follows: TGTGCCAGCAGTAAGCGGACAGGGTGGGATCAGCCCCAGCATTTT.

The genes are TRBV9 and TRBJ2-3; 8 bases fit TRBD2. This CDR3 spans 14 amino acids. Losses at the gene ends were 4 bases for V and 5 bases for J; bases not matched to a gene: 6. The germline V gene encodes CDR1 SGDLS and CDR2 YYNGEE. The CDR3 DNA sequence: TGTGCCAGCAGCTCGGGGGGGCGGTTAGATACGCAGTATTTT. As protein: CASSSGGRLDTQYF. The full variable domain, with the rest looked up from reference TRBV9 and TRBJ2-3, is DSGVTQTPKHLITATGQRVTLRCSPRSGDLSVYWYQQSLDQGLQFLIQYYNGEERAKGNILERFSAQQFPDLHSELNLSSLELGDSALYFCASSSGGRLDTQYFGPGTRLTVL.

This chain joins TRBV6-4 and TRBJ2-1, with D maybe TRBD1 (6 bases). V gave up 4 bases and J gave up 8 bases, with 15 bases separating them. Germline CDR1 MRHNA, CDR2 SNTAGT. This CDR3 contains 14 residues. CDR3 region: CASSGVGASDEQFF. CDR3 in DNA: TGTGCCAGCAGTGGGGTGGGGGCCTCGGATGAGCAGTTCTTC.

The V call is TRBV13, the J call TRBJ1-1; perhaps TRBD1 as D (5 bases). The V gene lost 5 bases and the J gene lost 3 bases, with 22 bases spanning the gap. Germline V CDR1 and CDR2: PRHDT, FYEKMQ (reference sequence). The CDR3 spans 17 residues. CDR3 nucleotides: TGTGCCAGCAGCCCGGGGGGGGGTCGGTTTGCGGACACTGAAGCTTTCTTT. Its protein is CASSPGGGRFADTEAFF.

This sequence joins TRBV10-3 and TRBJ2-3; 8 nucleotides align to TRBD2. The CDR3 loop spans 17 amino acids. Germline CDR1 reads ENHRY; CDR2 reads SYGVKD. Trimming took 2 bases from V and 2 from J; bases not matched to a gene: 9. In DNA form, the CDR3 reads TGTGCCATCAGTGAGGGCGGGGGGTCCCCCCTCACAGATACGCAGTATTTT. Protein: CAISEGGGSPLTDTQYF.

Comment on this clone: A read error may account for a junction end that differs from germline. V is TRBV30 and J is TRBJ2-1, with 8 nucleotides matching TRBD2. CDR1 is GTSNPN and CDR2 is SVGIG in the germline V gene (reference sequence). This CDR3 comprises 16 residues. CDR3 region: CAWRYSGALIYNIELF. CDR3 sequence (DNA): TGTGCCTGGAGATATAGCGGGGCCTTGATCTACAATATTGAGCTCTTC.

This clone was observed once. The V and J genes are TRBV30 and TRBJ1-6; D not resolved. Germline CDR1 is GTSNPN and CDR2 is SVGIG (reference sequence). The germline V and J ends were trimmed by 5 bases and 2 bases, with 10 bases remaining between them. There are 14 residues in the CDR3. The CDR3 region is CAWGRPTYNSPLHF. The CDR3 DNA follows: TGTGCCTGGGGCAGGCCAACCTATAATTCACCCCTCCACTTT.

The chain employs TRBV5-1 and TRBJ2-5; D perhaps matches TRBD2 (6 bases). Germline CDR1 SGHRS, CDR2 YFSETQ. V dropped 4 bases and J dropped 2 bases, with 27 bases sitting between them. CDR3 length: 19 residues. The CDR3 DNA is TGCGCCAGCAGCCATCCAAGTCTGCGGGGCCCGAAGATACAAGAGACCCAGTACTTC. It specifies CASSHPSLRGPKIQETQYF.

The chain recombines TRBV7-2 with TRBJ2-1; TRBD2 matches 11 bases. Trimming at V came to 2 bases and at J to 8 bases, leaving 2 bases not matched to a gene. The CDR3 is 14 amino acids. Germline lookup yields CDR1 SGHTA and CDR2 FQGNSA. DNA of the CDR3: TGTGCCAGCAGCTTAACTAGCGGGAGATATGAGCAGTTCTTC. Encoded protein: CASSLTSGRYEQFF.

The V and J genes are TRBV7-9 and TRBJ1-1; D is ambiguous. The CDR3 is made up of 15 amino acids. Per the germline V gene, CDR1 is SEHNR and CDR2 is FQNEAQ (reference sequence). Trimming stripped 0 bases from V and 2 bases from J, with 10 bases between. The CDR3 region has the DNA TGTGCCAGCAGCTTAGCGCACGCAGGTAACACTGAAGCTTTCTTT. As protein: CASSLAHAGNTEAFF.

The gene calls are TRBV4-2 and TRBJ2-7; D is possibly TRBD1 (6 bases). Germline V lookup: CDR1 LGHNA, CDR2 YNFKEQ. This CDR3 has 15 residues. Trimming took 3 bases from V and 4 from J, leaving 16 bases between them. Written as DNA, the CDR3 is TGTGCCAGCAGCCAGGTCACAGGGTCGGGTTACGAGCAGTACTTC. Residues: CASSQVTGSGYEQYF.